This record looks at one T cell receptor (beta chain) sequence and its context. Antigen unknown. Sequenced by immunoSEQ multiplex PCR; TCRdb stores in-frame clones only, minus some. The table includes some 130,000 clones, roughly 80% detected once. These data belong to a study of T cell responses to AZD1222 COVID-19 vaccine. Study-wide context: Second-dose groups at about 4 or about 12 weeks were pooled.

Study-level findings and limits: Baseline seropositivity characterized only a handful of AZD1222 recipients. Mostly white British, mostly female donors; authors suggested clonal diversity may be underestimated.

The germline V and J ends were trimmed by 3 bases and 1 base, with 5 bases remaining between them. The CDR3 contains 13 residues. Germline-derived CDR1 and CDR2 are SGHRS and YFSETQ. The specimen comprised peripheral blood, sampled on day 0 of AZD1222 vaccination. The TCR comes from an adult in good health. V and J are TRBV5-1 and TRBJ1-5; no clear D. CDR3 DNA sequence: TGCGCCAGCAGCTCCGAAAGCAATCAGCCCCAGCATTTT. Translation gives CASSSESNQPQHF.